These T cell receptor beta chains were read from a single sample in a study of T-cell reconstitution after alpha-beta-depleted transplantation in children. TCRdb called the PCR reads again in MiXCR, with one record for every CDR3 protein. The sample consists of more than 450,000 distinct CDR3 sequences, around 18% of them appearing once. The material sequenced was PBMCs from the stem cell graft donor, taken from the stem cell graft. The origin of the receptors is a human donor who donated a stem cell graft to a child with acute lymphoblastic leukemia. CDR3s include the opening cysteine and the closing phenylalanine or tryptophan. The D gene is left open where the match is weak. Rows give clone size only sometimes, using once, few, many, or a class for an expanded clone.

j_call v_call d_call clone_size cdr3_aa cdr3_nt
TRBJ2-1 TRBV7-9 TRBD1 few CASSPDRARVDEQFF TGTGCCAGCAGCCCGGACAGGGCTCGTGTCGATGAGCAGTTCTTC
TRBJ2-1 TRBV20-1 TRBD2 few CSAPGGRAAYNEQFF TGCAGTGCCCCGGGAGGCAGGGCGGCCTACAATGAGCAGTTCTTC
TRBJ2-7 TRBV19 NA NA CASSIARTIHYEQYF TGTGCCAGTAGTATAGCGAGGACTATCCACTACGAGCAGTACTTC
TRBJ2-7 TRBV3-1 NA NA CASSPEGSGSYEQYF TGTGCCAGCAGCCCCGAGGGTAGCGGTAGCTACGAGCAGTACTTC
TRBJ2-2 TRBV9 NA NA CASSPPPWTPNTGELFF TGTGCCAGCAGCCCCCCCCCATGGACACCTAACACCGGGGAGCTGTTTTTT
TRBJ1-1 TRBV6-4 NA few CASRRATNTEAFF TGTGCCAGCAGGCGGGCTACGAACACTGAAGCTTTCTTT
TRBJ1-6 TRBV10-3 NA few CAISESAGGKRDSPLHF TGTGCCATCAGTGAGTCGGCGGGGGGAAAGCGGGATTCACCCCTCCACTTT
TRBJ2-5 TRBV20-1 TRBD2 few CSALGGRALETQYF TGCAGTGCTCTCGGAGGGAGGGCCTTGGAGACCCAGTACTTC
TRBJ2-2 TRBV6-5 NA NA CASSYDTLNTGELFF TGTGCCAGCAGTTACGACACATTGAACACCGGGGAGCTGTTTTTT
TRBJ2-2 TRBV15 TRBD2 NA CATSSRLAGVKTGELFF TGTGCCACCAGCAGCCGACTAGCGGGAGTAAAAACCGGGGAGCTGTTTTTT
TRBJ2-3 TRBV7-8 TRBD2 NA CASSLTGRGISTDTQYF TGTGCCAGCAGCTTAACTGGGAGGGGAATCTCCACAGATACGCAGTATTTT
TRBJ2-2 TRBV29-1 NA few CSVELRYGELFF TGCAGCGTTGAACTTCGGTACGGGGAGCTGTTTTTT
TRBJ2-7 TRBV29-1 NA few CSVEVGIGSYEQYF TGCAGCGTTGAAGTAGGCATCGGATCCTACGAGCAGTACTTC
TRBJ1-4 TRBV20-1 NA few CSARVLGVRANEKLFF TGCAGTGCTAGAGTCCTGGGGGTTCGTGCTAATGAAAAACTGTTTTTT
TRBJ2-7 TRBV5-1 NA few CASSYQDSSYEQYF TGCGCCAGCAGCTACCAAGACTCCTCCTACGAGCAGTACTTC
TRBJ2-3 TRBV4-1 NA NA CASSQGLETSTDTQYF TGCGCCAGCAGCCAAGGACTAGAGACTAGCACAGATACGCAGTATTTT
TRBJ2-2 TRBV29-1 NA few CSVERAGELFF TGCAGCGTTGAGAGAGCAGGGGAGCTGTTTTTT
TRBJ1-1 TRBV21-1 NA many CASSRVKRGEATEAFF TGTGCCAGCAGCAGAGTTAAAAGGGGCGAGGCGACTGAAGCTTTCTTT
TRBJ2-5 TRBV9 NA NA CASSVDPTQETQYF TGTGCCAGCAGCGTAGACCCCACCCAAGAGACCCAGTACTTC
TRBJ2-7 TRBV4-1 NA few CASSQPRDKSYEQYF TGCGCCAGCAGCCAGCCCCGGGACAAATCCTACGAGCAGTACTTC
TRBJ1-2 TRBV5-1 NA NA CASRIPDSVGYTF TGCGCCAGCAGAATTCCGGACAGCGTTGGCTACACCTTC
TRBJ2-1 TRBV18 NA NA CASSPTLTRTSYNEQFF TGTGCCAGCTCACCAACACTCACTAGAACCTCCTACAATGAGCAGTTCTTC
TRBJ1-4 TRBV7-9 NA few CASSLAGFNEKLFF TGTGCCAGCAGCTTAGCCGGGTTTAATGAAAAACTGTTTTTT
TRBJ2-7 TRBV3-1 TRBD2 few CASSQDELANEQYF TGTGCCAGCAGCCAAGATGAACTAGCGAACGAGCAGTACTTC
TRBJ2-3 TRBV5-1 TRBD2 few CASSGLAGGLSTDTQYF TGCGCCAGCAGCGGACTAGCGGGAGGACTAAGCACAGATACGCAGTATTTT
TRBJ2-3 TRBV5-8 NA NA CASSLGSWWTDTQYF TGTGCCAGCAGCTTGGGTAGTTGGTGGACAGATACGCAGTATTTT
TRBJ2-5 TRBV12-3/TRBV12-4 NA NA CASSLRGSGKEYF TGTGCCAGCAGTTTAAGAGGTTCCGGAAAGGAGTACTTC
TRBJ1-2 TRBV20-1 NA NA CSARDQGYYGYTF TGCAGTGCTAGAGATCAGGGATACTATGGCTACACCTTC
TRBJ1-5 TRBV20-1 NA few CSASRGGGPQPQHF TGCAGTGCTTCTAGGGGAGGAGGTCCTCAGCCCCAGCATTTT
TRBJ2-7 TRBV21-1 NA NA CARDRVNEQYF TGTGCCAGGGACAGGGTGAACGAGCAGTACTTC
TRBJ1-5 TRBV4-2 NA few CASSPRRLSNQPQHF TGTGCCAGCAGCCCAAGACGGCTTAGCAATCAGCCCCAGCATTTT
TRBJ1-6 TRBV4-1 NA few CASSHSGANSPLHF TGCGCCAGCAGCCACAGCGGCGCCAATTCACCCCTCCACTTT
TRBJ2-7 TRBV7-3 TRBD1 few CASSASPGQGPYEQYF TGTGCCAGCAGCGCATCCCCGGGACAGGGTCCCTACGAGCAGTACTTC
TRBJ1-2 TRBV15 NA few CATSRDRSSGYTF TGTGCCACCAGCAGAGACCGGTCCTCTGGCTACACCTTC
TRBJ2-1 TRBV15 NA NA CATSRAGTPNEQFF TGTGCCACCAGCAGGGCCGGGACACCCAATGAGCAGTTCTTC
TRBJ2-3 TRBV20-1 NA few CSARVSSTDTQYF TGCAGTGCTAGGGTTTCGAGTACAGATACGCAGTATTTT
TRBJ1-1 TRBV7-9 NA once CASSRAGSNTEAFF TGTGCCAGCAGCCGTGCTGGGTCGAACACTGAAGCTTTCTTT
TRBJ2-3 TRBV6-1 NA NA CASSEWRGVDTQYF TGTGCCAGCAGTGAATGGCGCGGGGTAGATACGCAGTATTTT
TRBJ2-7 TRBV19 NA few CASSVGTGTQTYEQYF TGTGCCAGTAGTGTAGGAACCGGGACGCAAACCTACGAGCAGTACTTC
TRBJ1-6 TRBV12-3/TRBV12-4 TRBD1 NA CADDRGRSGVHSPLHF TGTGCCGACGACAGGGGGCGGTCCGGGGTGCACTCACCCCTCCACTTT
TRBJ1-3 TRBV5-6 NA NA CASSFFQGHSGNTIYF TGTGCCAGCAGCTTCTTTCAGGGACACTCTGGAAACACCATATATTTT
TRBJ1-1 TRBV7-9 TRBD1 NA CASRERGRERNTEAFF TGTGCCTCCCGTGAGAGGGGGCGTGAGCGGAACACTGAAGCTTTCTTT
TRBJ2-3 TRBV12-3/TRBV12-4 TRBD1 many CASSVTGLPDTQYF TGTGCCAGCAGTGTGACAGGGCTTCCAGATACGCAGTATTTT
TRBJ2-6 TRBV14 NA NA CASSQVPYGVLTF TGTGCCAGCAGCCAAGTCCCCTATGGGGTCCTGACTTTC
TRBJ2-1 TRBV20-1 TRBD2 NA CSAPSGSLSYRSYNEQFF TGCAGTGCCCCTAGCGGGAGTCTTAGTTATAGGTCCTACAATGAGCAGTTCTTC
TRBJ2-1 TRBV20-1 NA few CSARGSTPQFF TGCAGTGCTAGGGGCTCAACCCCGCAGTTCTTC
TRBJ2-7 TRBV29-1 NA NA CSVELASSYEQYF TGCAGCGTTGAACTAGCGAGCTCCTACGAGCAGTACTTC
TRBJ1-5 TRBV2 NA few CASSERQGNQPQHF TGTGCCAGCAGTGAAAGGCAGGGGAATCAGCCCCAGCATTTT
TRBJ2-7 TRBV10-3 NA NA CAISERGGRSYEQYF TGTGCCATCAGTGAAAGAGGGGGAAGGTCCTACGAGCAGTACTTC
TRBJ2-1 TRBV10-3 NA NA CAISGGVPQFF TGTGCCATCAGTGGGGGGGTGCCTCAGTTCTTC
TRBJ1-2 TRBV12-3/TRBV12-4 TRBD1 few CASSGDRNWDYGYTF TGTGCCAGCAGTGGGGACAGGAATTGGGACTATGGCTACACCTTC
TRBJ2-3 TRBV4-2 TRBD2 few CASSQASGGTDTQYF TGTGCCAGCAGCCAAGCAAGCGGGGGCACAGATACGCAGTATTTT
TRBJ1-1 TRBV12-3/TRBV12-4 NA few CASSGGSQAFF TGTGCCAGCAGTGGAGGCTCCCAAGCTTTCTTT
TRBJ2-7 TRBV4-1 TRBD1 NA CASSLSGGPEQYF TGCGCCAGCAGCCTATCAGGGGGCCCCGAGCAGTACTTC
TRBJ1-4 TRBV12-3/TRBV12-4 TRBD1 NA CASRIDRATEKLFF TGTGCCAGCAGAATAGACAGGGCTACCGAAAAACTGTTTTTT
TRBJ2-1 TRBV20-1 TRBD2 NA CSARLLAGGHVSYNEQFF TGCAGTGCTAGGTTGCTAGCGGGAGGCCACGTCTCCTACAATGAGCAGTTCTTC
TRBJ1-4 TRBV20-1 NA few CSARVDRGVGEKLFF TGCAGTGCTAGAGTCGATAGGGGGGTAGGAGAAAAACTGTTTTTT